The present T cell receptor beta chain was sequenced within a study of tumor-infiltrating lymphocytes in localized non-small cell lung cancer. Study-level information: Patients included smokers and never-smokers with various histologies, some sampled after neoadjuvant chemotherapy. Tumor tissue and non-adjacent uninvolved lung came from each patient.

The CDR3 contains 15 residues. Germline loops: CDR1 SGHTS, CDR2 YDEGEE. The V end lost 3 bases, the J end lost 1 base, and 12 bases lay between the germline ends. General study points: TCRbeta sequencing showed higher T cell infiltration in tumors than uninvolved lung.

TCRdb keeps only in-frame clones here, not all; method: immunoSEQ multiplex PCR. This sample has about 21,000 clones; roughly 80% occur once, and the top ten carry roughly 3.5%. Concerning this clone: As yet, its antigen is unknown.

The sequence was collected from a human donor with non-small cell lung cancer. Sequenced material: lung tumor tissue. The chain couples TRBV5-8 to TRBJ2-3; the D call may be TRBD1 or TRBD2 (6 bases each). The CDR3 is CASSWRGSGTDTQYF. The CDR3 coding sequence is TGTGCCAGCAGCTGGAGGGGGAGCGGCACAGATACGCAGTATTTT.